This T cell receptor (beta chain) was retrieved from a study of blood T cell repertoires in COVID-19. Study-level information: Acute and convalescent COVID-19 specimens originated in the United States, Italy and Spain. In each case, the material was cDNA or gDNA derived from T cells, B-cell-depleted T cells, or PBMCs.

The CDR3 consists of 14 residues. Losses at the gene ends were 5 bases for V and 3 bases for J; bases not matched to a gene: 4. Germline-derived CDR1 and CDR2 are MNHNS and SASEGT. TCRdb's table, derived via immunoSEQ multiplex PCR, lists solely in-frame clones and lacks some. The sample contains approximately 150,000 clones, roughly 90% of which appear only once. This chain uses TRBV6-1 with TRBJ1-5; TRBD1 matches at 7 bases. Sequenced: peripheral blood. The receptor was derived from a woman between 50 and 59 years old with acute or convalescent COVID-19. CDR3 in DNA: TGTGCCAGCAGTCGTGACAGGGTCAATCAGCCCCAGCATTTT. It encodes CASSRDRVNQPQHF.